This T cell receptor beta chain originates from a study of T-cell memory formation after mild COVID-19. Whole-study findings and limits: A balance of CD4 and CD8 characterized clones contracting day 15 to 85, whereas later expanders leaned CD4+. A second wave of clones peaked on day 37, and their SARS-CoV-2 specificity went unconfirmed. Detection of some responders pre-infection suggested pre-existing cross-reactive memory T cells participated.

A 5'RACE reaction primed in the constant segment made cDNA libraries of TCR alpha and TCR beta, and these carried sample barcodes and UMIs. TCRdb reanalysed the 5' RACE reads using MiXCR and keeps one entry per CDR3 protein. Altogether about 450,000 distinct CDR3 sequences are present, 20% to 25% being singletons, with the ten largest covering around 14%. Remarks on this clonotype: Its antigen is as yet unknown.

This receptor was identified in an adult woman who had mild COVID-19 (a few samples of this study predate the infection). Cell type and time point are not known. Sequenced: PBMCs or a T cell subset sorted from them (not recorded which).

The CDR3 loop is CATSPHRGNQPQHF. Here the CDR3 DNA reads TGTGCCACCAGCCCCCACAGGGGGAATCAGCCCCAGCATTTT. The chain carries TRBV24-1 and TRBJ1-5, with TRBD1 matching 8 bases. The CDR3 totals 14 residues. J was trimmed by 4 bases and V by 7 bases; bases with no gene match: 5. Germline CDR1 KGHDR, CDR2 SFDVKD.